The sequence of this TCR beta chain was determined in a study of T cell changes during pregnancy in multiple sclerosis. Data came from immunoSEQ multiplex PCR; TCRdb stores just in-frame clones and leaves some out. The table has about 56,000 clones, about 91% seen once. The CDR3 runs to 21 residues. The receptor comes from a female donor with multiple sclerosis, enrolled in a pregnancy study. The specimen was CD4+ T cells from peripheral blood mononuclear cells, collected in the second trimester of pregnancy. The chain links TRBV21-1 to TRBJ1-3; TRBD1 is taken as the D call from the table, unchecked against the DNA. TRBV21-1 is a listed pseudogene. CDR3 DNA: TGTGCCAGCAGCAATTATACTATCCGAGGGGCAGGGGCCAACTCTGGAAACACCATATATTTT. Protein sequence: CASSNYTIRGAGANSGNTIYF.